This is a list of T cell receptor beta chains from one sample in a study of cytomegalovirus exposure and HLA in healthy donors. Clones were sequenced by immunoSEQ multiplex PCR, and TCRdb holds only the in-frame ones, with some missing. The table shows more than 95,000 clones, with around 75% occurring only once. Sequenced: PBMCs. These receptors came from a man under 40 in good health and CMV-seronegative. Each CDR3 is given with its conserved first and last residue. D genes are given only for firm matches. A row's size may be missing; if present it is once, few, many or a size class.

abundance: -
v_gene: TRBV4-1
d_gene: -
j_gene: TRBJ1-5
CDR3aa: CASSHPTGRGTAQPQHF
CDR3nt: TGCGCCAGCAGCCACCCAACGGGCAGGGGAACGGCTCAGCCCCAGCATTTT

abundance: -
v_gene: TRBV5-4
d_gene: -
j_gene: TRBJ2-7
CDR3aa: CASSLGQGGEQYF
CDR3nt: TGTGCCAGCAGCTTGGGCCAGGGAGGCGAGCAGTACTTC

abundance: -
v_gene: TRBV30
d_gene: TRBD1
j_gene: TRBJ2-7
CDR3aa: CALNRQGGEQYF
CDR3nt: TGTGCCTTAAATCGACAGGGGGGCGAGCAGTACTTC

abundance: -
v_gene: TRBV9
d_gene: -
j_gene: TRBJ1-2
CDR3aa: CASSESGTIYGYTF
CDR3nt: TGTGCCAGCAGCGAATCCGGGACAATCTATGGCTACACCTTC

abundance: few
v_gene: TRBV19
d_gene: -
j_gene: TRBJ1-4
CDR3aa: CASRASGATNEKLFF
CDR3nt: TGTGCCAGTAGGGCGTCAGGTGCAACTAATGAAAAACTGTTTTTT

abundance: -
v_gene: TRBV28
d_gene: TRBD1
j_gene: TRBJ2-7
CDR3aa: CASSNRGLHYEQYF
CDR3nt: TGTGCCAGCAGTAACAGGGGGCTCCACTACGAGCAGTACTTC

abundance: once
v_gene: TRBV7-2
d_gene: TRBD1
j_gene: TRBJ1-1
CDR3aa: CASSPVTGGNTEAFF
CDR3nt: TGTGCCAGCAGCCCCGTGACAGGGGGCAACACTGAAGCTTTCTTT

abundance: -
v_gene: TRBV18
d_gene: -
j_gene: TRBJ1-6
CDR3aa: CASSLEVSSYNSPLHF
CDR3nt: TGTGCCAGCTCACTGGAGGTTAGCTCCTATAATTCACCCCTCCACTTT

abundance: -
v_gene: TRBV27
d_gene: -
j_gene: TRBJ2-1
CDR3aa: CASSFSRLDNEQFF
CDR3nt: TGTGCCAGCAGTTTTTCCCGACTGGACAATGAGCAGTTCTTC

abundance: -
v_gene: TRBV2
d_gene: -
j_gene: TRBJ1-2
CDR3aa: CASSGRLEGYTF
CDR3nt: TGTGCCAGCAGTGGACGGTTGGAGGGCTACACCTTC

abundance: -
v_gene: TRBV7-6
d_gene: -
j_gene: TRBJ1-5
CDR3aa: CASSLQSGVNQPQHF
CDR3nt: TGTGCCAGCAGCTTACAATCAGGGGTCAATCAGCCCCAGCATTTT

abundance: -
v_gene: TRBV9
d_gene: -
j_gene: TRBJ1-3
CDR3aa: CASSVASQGVSSGNTIYF
CDR3nt: TGTGCCAGCAGCGTAGCTTCCCAGGGCGTTAGCTCTGGAAACACCATATATTTT

abundance: -
v_gene: TRBV19
d_gene: -
j_gene: TRBJ2-5
CDR3aa: CASSKQIQETQYF
CDR3nt: TGTGCCAGTAGCAAACAGATCCAAGAGACCCAGTACTTC

abundance: -
v_gene: TRBV5-1
d_gene: TRBD1
j_gene: TRBJ1-3
CDR3aa: CASSLRSRGLSDTIYF
CDR3nt: TGCGCCAGCAGCTTAAGGTCAAGGGGGCTTTCTGACACCATATATTTT

abundance: -
v_gene: TRBV18
d_gene: TRBD1
j_gene: TRBJ1-5
CDR3aa: CASSPPTGDVNQPQHF
CDR3nt: TGTGCCAGCTCACCCCCAACAGGGGACGTTAATCAGCCCCAGCATTTT

abundance: -
v_gene: TRBV2
d_gene: TRBD2
j_gene: TRBJ2-5
CDR3aa: CASSSVLAGGGETQYF
CDR3nt: TGTGCCAGCAGTTCCGTTCTAGCGGGGGGCGGGGAGACCCAGTACTTC

abundance: few
v_gene: TRBV6-5
d_gene: -
j_gene: TRBJ2-6
CDR3aa: CASSYGSSGANVLTF
CDR3nt: TGTGCCAGCAGTTACGGGAGCTCTGGGGCCAACGTCCTGACTTTC

abundance: -
v_gene: TRBV30
d_gene: -
j_gene: TRBJ1-6
CDR3aa: CAWSVGQGRWSPLHF
CDR3nt: TGTGCCTGGAGTGTAGGGCAGGGGAGATGGTCACCCCTCCACTTT

abundance: -
v_gene: TRBV5-4
d_gene: TRBD1
j_gene: TRBJ1-2
CDR3aa: CASSGKQGSHTGGYTF
CDR3nt: TGTGCCAGCAGCGGAAAACAGGGGTCCCACACTGGCGGCTACACCTTC

abundance: few
v_gene: TRBV18
d_gene: TRBD1
j_gene: TRBJ1-5
CDR3aa: CASSLRGTGGRNQPQHF
CDR3nt: TGTGCCAGCTCACTAAGAGGTACAGGGGGTAGAAATCAGCCCCAGCATTTT

abundance: -
v_gene: TRBV7-2
d_gene: -
j_gene: TRBJ2-1
CDR3aa: CASSLEGGASSYNEQFF
CDR3nt: TGTGCCAGCAGCTTAGAAGGCGGGGCCAGCTCCTACAATGAGCAGTTCTTC

abundance: -
v_gene: TRBV4-2
d_gene: TRBD1
j_gene: TRBJ1-1
CDR3aa: CASSQTVGGGTEAFF
CDR3nt: TGTGCCAGCAGCCAAACCGTAGGGGGCGGCACTGAAGCTTTCTTT

abundance: -
v_gene: TRBV6-1
d_gene: -
j_gene: TRBJ1-1
CDR3aa: CASSEDIVGGAEAFF
CDR3nt: TGTGCCAGCAGTGAAGATATAGTGGGAGGGGCTGAAGCTTTCTTT

abundance: -
v_gene: TRBV5-1
d_gene: TRBD1
j_gene: TRBJ1-1
CDR3aa: CASSYRQGTDTEAFF
CDR3nt: TGCGCCAGCAGCTATAGACAGGGGACGGACACTGAAGCTTTCTTT

abundance: few
v_gene: TRBV5-4
d_gene: TRBD1
j_gene: TRBJ1-1
CDR3aa: CASSLDRGNTEAFF
CDR3nt: TGTGCCAGCAGCTTGGACAGGGGGAACACTGAAGCTTTCTTT

abundance: -
v_gene: TRBV9
d_gene: -
j_gene: TRBJ2-7
CDR3aa: CASSPFGGAGSYEQYF
CDR3nt: TGTGCCAGCAGCCCATTTGGGGGGGCGGGGTCCTACGAGCAGTACTTC

abundance: -
v_gene: TRBV19
d_gene: TRBD2
j_gene: TRBJ2-2
CDR3aa: CASSALGAGDANTGELFF
CDR3nt: TGTGCCAGTAGTGCCCTCGGTGCGGGAGACGCGAACACCGGGGAGCTGTTTTTT

abundance: -
v_gene: TRBV28
d_gene: -
j_gene: TRBJ1-1
CDR3aa: CASSSGSHTEAFF
CDR3nt: TGTGCCAGCAGTTCCGGGTCTCACACTGAAGCTTTCTTT

abundance: -
v_gene: TRBV6-5
d_gene: TRBD1
j_gene: TRBJ2-5
CDR3aa: CASSYGTGGAETQYF
CDR3nt: TGTGCCAGCAGTTACGGGACAGGGGGCGCCGAGACCCAGTACTTC

abundance: -
v_gene: TRBV4-3
d_gene: -
j_gene: TRBJ1-2
CDR3aa: CASSQEGREGGYTF
CDR3nt: TGCGCCAGCAGCCAAGAGGGCAGGGAGGGTGGCTACACCTTC

abundance: once
v_gene: TRBV6-5
d_gene: TRBD2
j_gene: TRBJ2-1
CDR3aa: CASSRPSGRVGEQFF
CDR3nt: TGTGCCAGCAGTCGACCTAGCGGGAGGGTGGGTGAGCAGTTCTTC

abundance: -
v_gene: TRBV7-9
d_gene: TRBD1
j_gene: TRBJ1-2
CDR3aa: CASSFVGQGGGYTF
CDR3nt: TGTGCCAGCAGCTTCGTGGGACAGGGGGGTGGCTACACCTTC

abundance: -
v_gene: TRBV10-3
d_gene: -
j_gene: TRBJ1-1
CDR3aa: CAIRWAQVNTEAFF
CDR3nt: TGTGCCATCCGGTGGGCACAGGTGAACACTGAAGCTTTCTTT

abundance: -
v_gene: TRBV10-3
d_gene: -
j_gene: TRBJ2-3
CDR3aa: CAISEPSAGTDTQYF
CDR3nt: TGTGCCATCAGTGAGCCTAGCGCCGGCACAGATACGCAGTATTTT

abundance: -
v_gene: TRBV6-5
d_gene: TRBD1
j_gene: TRBJ2-7
CDR3aa: CASKETGGPYEQYF
CDR3nt: TGTGCCAGCAAAGAGACAGGGGGCCCCTACGAGCAGTACTTC

abundance: -
v_gene: TRBV7-2
d_gene: TRBD2
j_gene: TRBJ2-1
CDR3aa: CASSHPGTKSYNEQFF
CDR3nt: TGTGCCAGCAGCCACCCCGGGACTAAATCCTACAATGAGCAGTTCTTC

abundance: -
v_gene: TRBV7-2
d_gene: TRBD2
j_gene: TRBJ2-1
CDR3aa: CASSPGVAGNEQFF
CDR3nt: TGTGCCAGCAGCCCCGGGGTAGCGGGAAATGAGCAGTTCTTC

abundance: -
v_gene: TRBV4-3
d_gene: -
j_gene: TRBJ2-7
CDR3aa: CASSQDIPYEQYF
CDR3nt: TGCGCCAGCAGCCAAGATATTCCGTACGAGCAGTACTTC

abundance: few
v_gene: TRBV19
d_gene: TRBD1
j_gene: TRBJ2-3
CDR3aa: CASSMGQGPDTQYF
CDR3nt: TGTGCCAGTAGTATGGGACAGGGGCCAGATACGCAGTATTTT

abundance: once
v_gene: TRBV7-2
d_gene: TRBD1
j_gene: TRBJ2-7
CDR3aa: CASSPGTGGRYEQYF
CDR3nt: TGTGCCAGCAGCCCTGGGACAGGGGGCCGTTACGAGCAGTACTTC

abundance: once
v_gene: TRBV2
d_gene: TRBD1
j_gene: TRBJ1-5
CDR3aa: CASSWGTGIQPQHF
CDR3nt: TGTGCCAGCTCCTGGGGGACAGGGATTCAGCCTCAGCATTTT

abundance: -
v_gene: TRBV4-2
d_gene: TRBD2
j_gene: TRBJ2-3
CDR3aa: CASSQGALAGGTDTQYF
CDR3nt: TGTGCCAGCAGCCAAGGGGCGCTAGCGGGGGGCACAGATACGCAGTATTTT

abundance: -
v_gene: TRBV15
d_gene: -
j_gene: TRBJ1-2
CDR3aa: CATSRGGTSNYGYTF
CDR3nt: TGTGCCACCAGCAGAGGGGGGACAAGTAACTATGGCTACACCTTC